This entry concerns a single TCR beta chain. Its antigen is currently unknown. This sample is drawn from a study of cytomegalovirus exposure and HLA in healthy donors. The overall study: Earlier, 110 million or so unique TCR beta sequences were recovered from approximately 200 million T cells by an analysis.

Whole-study findings and limits: Published work reported that the classifier diagnosed cytomegalovirus status with high specificity and sensitivity. There were 150 to 200 TCR beta chains listed as cytomegalovirus-associated.

All the people who gave samples were healthy bone marrow donors. The V end was cut by 7 bases, the J end by 0 bases, with 16 bases between. The CDR3 consists of 15 residues. The germline V gene encodes CDR1 MNHNS and CDR2 SASEGT. With 60 Vbeta and 13 Jbeta primers, the PCR was carried out. Sequencing used immunoSEQ multiplex PCR; TCRdb keeps in-frame clones, though not all of them. This table holds 250,000 to 350,000 clones, under 80% found once. The rearrangement links TRBV6-1 to TRBJ2-7; D is perhaps TRBD1 (6 bases). Sequenced input: PBMCs. The clonotype originates from a female donor in good health and CMV-seronegative. The CDR3 here is CASTESGTPSYEQYF. The CDR3 bases are TGTGCCAGCACCGAATCCGGGACACCCTCCTACGAGCAGTACTTC.